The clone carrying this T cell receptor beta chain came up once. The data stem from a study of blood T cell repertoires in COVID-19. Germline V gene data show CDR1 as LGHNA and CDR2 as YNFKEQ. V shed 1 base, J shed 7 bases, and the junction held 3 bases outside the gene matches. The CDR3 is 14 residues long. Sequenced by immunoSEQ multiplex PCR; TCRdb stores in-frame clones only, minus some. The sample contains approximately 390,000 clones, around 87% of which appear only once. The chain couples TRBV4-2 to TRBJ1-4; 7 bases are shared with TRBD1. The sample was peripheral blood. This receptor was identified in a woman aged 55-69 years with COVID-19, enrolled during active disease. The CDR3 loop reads CASSQAGGGEKLFF. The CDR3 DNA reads TGTGCCAGCAGCCAAGCAGGGGGTGGTGAAAAACTGTTTTTT.